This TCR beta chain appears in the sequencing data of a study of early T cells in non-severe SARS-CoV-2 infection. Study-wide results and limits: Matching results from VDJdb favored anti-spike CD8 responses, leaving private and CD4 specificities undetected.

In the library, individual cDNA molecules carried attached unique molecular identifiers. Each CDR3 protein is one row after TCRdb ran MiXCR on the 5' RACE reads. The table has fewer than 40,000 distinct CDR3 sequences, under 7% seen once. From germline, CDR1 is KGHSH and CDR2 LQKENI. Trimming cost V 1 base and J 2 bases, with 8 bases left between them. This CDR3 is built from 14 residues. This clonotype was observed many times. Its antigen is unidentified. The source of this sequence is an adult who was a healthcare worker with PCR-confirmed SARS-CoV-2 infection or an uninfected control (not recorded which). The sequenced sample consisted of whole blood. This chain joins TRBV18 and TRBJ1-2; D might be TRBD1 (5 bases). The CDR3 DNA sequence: TGTGCCAGCTCACCACGACAGCGAAACTATGGCTACACCTTC. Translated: CASSPRQRNYGYTF.